These T cell receptor beta chains were read from a single sample in a study of T cells in Graves' hyperthyroidism and ophthalmopathy. TCRdb re-derived calls from the multiplex PCR reads in MiXCR, one entry per CDR3 protein. The sample carries hundreds of thousands of distinct CDR3 sequences, about 45% recorded once. The material sequenced was peripheral blood or thyroid tissue (not recorded which). The source of these receptors is an adult man with Graves' disease, either hyperthyroidism or ophthalmopathy (not recorded which). Both conserved end residues are part of each CDR3. The order of the fields is D gene, V gene, J gene, clone size, CDR3 protein, CDR3 DNA. D genes are given only for firm matches. Not all rows give a size; the values are once, few, many and, for expanded clones, a class.

D: TRBD1
V: TRBV24-1
J: TRBJ1-5
size: -
CDR3: CATSDPGDSYSNQPQHF
DNA: TGTGCCACCAGTGATCCCGGGGACAGCTATAGCAATCAGCCCCAGCATTTT

D: -
V: TRBV15
J: TRBJ1-2
size: -
CDR3: CATSRGFYGYTF
DNA: TGTGCCACCAGCAGAGGGTTTTATGGCTACACCTTC

D: TRBD1
V: TRBV7-8
J: TRBJ1-6
size: many
CDR3: CASSPVGQGSSPLHF
DNA: TGTGCCAGCAGCCCGGTGGGACAGGGGTCTTCTCCCCTCCACTTT

D: TRBD2
V: TRBV20-1
J: TRBJ2-5
size: once
CDR3: CSARSLPSGAQETQYF
DNA: TGCAGTGCTAGATCCCTGCCTAGCGGGGCCCAAGAGACCCAGTACTTC

D: TRBD1
V: TRBV20-1
J: TRBJ1-5
size: -
CDR3: CSAGQGADNQPQHF
DNA: TGCAGTGCCGGACAGGGGGCCGACAATCAGCCCCAGCATTTT

D: -
V: TRBV29-1
J: TRBJ1-5
size: -
CDR3: CSVGGPSNQPQHF
DNA: TGCAGCGTTGGGGGGCCCTCAAATCAGCCCCAGCATTTT

D: -
V: TRBV19
J: TRBJ2-2
size: few
CDR3: CASTDIGELFF
DNA: TGTGCCAGTACTGATATCGGGGAGCTGTTTTTT

D: -
V: TRBV6-1
J: TRBJ1-5
size: -
CDR3: CAISEAPSNQPQHF
DNA: TGTGCCATCAGTGAAGCGCCCAGTAATCAGCCCCAGCATTTT

D: TRBD2
V: TRBV15
J: TRBJ2-5
size: many
CDR3: CATSRGMTSGGAEETQYF
DNA: TGTGCCACCAGCAGAGGGATGACTAGCGGGGGGGCGGAGGAGACCCAGTACTTC

D: TRBD1
V: TRBV25-1
J: TRBJ1-1
size: -
CDR3: CASEGQGPLTEAFF
DNA: TGTGCCAGCGAGGGACAGGGGCCACTAACTGAAGCTTTCTTT

D: -
V: TRBV7-8
J: TRBJ1-4
size: -
CDR3: CASAPREGTLDEKLFF
DNA: TGTGCCAGCGCCCCCCGCGAGGGGACACTAGATGAAAAACTGTTTTTT

D: TRBD1
V: TRBV25-1
J: TRBJ1-4
size: many
CDR3: CASSERGGQGTKLFF
DNA: TGTGCCAGCAGTGAAAGGGGGGGACAGGGTACAAAACTGTTTTTT

D: TRBD1
V: TRBV29-1
J: TRBJ1-2
size: many
CDR3: CSGETGQGAESYTF
DNA: TGCAGCGGCGAAACTGGACAGGGGGCAGAAAGCTACACCTTC

D: TRBD2
V: TRBV11-1
J: TRBJ2-5
size: -
CDR3: CASSGDIGGTSGRETQYF
DNA: TGTGCCAGCAGCGGCGATATCGGCGGGACTAGCGGTCGGGAGACCCAGTACTTC

D: TRBD1
V: TRBV7-8
J: TRBJ2-2
size: once
CDR3: CASSMDRGELFF
DNA: TGTGCCAGCAGCATGGACAGGGGGGAGCTGTTTTTT

D: -
V: TRBV5-1
J: TRBJ2-7
size: few
CDR3: CASSLLPQGKYEQYF
DNA: TGCGCCAGCAGCCTCTTACCCCAGGGGAAATACGAGCAGTACTTC